This TCR beta chain originates from a study of T-cell memory formation after mild COVID-19. Points from the study as a whole: Contracting clones from day 15 to 85 had balanced CD4/CD8; later expanders favoured CD4+. Mainly in CM and EM were contracting CD4+ clones; CD8+ were in EMRA. Certain responding clones were present in pre-infection memory, suggesting participation of cross-reactive memory.

A remark on this clonotype: Its antigen remains unidentified.

UMIs and sample barcodes were carried by the TCR alpha and TCR beta cDNA libraries that 5'RACE produced using constant-segment primers. A single record per CDR3 protein comes from TCRdb applying MiXCR to the 5' RACE reads. The repertoire includes about 49,000 distinct CDR3 sequences, around a quarter of them detected once, and about 41% sits in the top ten. The V gene's germline CDR1 is SGHAT and CDR2 FQDESV (reference sequence). This CDR3 has 14 residues. Trimming stripped 1 base from V and 6 bases from J, with 11 bases between. The V gene is TRBV11-1, the J gene TRBJ2-3; no clear D. The sequencing input was PBMCs or a T cell subset sorted from them (not recorded which). This clonotype was sampled from a man between 18 and 29 years old who had mild COVID-19 (a few samples of this study predate the infection). Cell type and time point are not known. CDR3 sequence: CASSLGRFRDTQYF. The CDR3 DNA follows: TGTGCCAGCAGCTTAGGCCGGTTCCGGGATACGCAGTATTTT.